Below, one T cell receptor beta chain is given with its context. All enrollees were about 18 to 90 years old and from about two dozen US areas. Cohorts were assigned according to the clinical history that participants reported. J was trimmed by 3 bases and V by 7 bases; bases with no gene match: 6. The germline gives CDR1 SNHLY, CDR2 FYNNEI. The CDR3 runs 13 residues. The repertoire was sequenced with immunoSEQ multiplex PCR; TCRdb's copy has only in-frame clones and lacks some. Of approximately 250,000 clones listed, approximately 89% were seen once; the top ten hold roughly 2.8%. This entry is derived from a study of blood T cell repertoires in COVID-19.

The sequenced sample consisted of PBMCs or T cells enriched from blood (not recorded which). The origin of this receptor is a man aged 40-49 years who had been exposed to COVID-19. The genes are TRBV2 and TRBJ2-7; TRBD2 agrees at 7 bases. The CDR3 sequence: CASTLAVDYEQYF. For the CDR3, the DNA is TGTGCCAGCACGCTAGCGGTGGACTACGAGCAGTACTTC.